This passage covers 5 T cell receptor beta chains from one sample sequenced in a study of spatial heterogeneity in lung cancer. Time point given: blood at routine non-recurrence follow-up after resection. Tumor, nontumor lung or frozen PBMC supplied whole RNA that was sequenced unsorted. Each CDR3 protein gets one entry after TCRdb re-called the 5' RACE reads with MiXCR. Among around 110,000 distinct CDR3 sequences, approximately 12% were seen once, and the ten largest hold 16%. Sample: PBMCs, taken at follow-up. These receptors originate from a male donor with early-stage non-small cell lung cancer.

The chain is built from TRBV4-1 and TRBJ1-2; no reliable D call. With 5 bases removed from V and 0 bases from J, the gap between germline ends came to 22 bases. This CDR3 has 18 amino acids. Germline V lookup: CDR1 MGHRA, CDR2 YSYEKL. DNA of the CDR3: TGCGCCAGCAGCTCAAGGGCATGGGAGTCTTTAGCTAACTATGGCTACACCTTC. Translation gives CASSSRAWESLANYGYTF.

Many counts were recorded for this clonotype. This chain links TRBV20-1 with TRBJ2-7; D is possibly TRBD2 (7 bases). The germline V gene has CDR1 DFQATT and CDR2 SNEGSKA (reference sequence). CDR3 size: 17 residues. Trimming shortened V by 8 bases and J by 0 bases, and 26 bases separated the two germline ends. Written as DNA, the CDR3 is TGCAGTTCCGTCCCCCCCTCAGGGGCGGGGGCCTCCTACGAGCAGTACTTC. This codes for CSSVPPSGAGASYEQYF.

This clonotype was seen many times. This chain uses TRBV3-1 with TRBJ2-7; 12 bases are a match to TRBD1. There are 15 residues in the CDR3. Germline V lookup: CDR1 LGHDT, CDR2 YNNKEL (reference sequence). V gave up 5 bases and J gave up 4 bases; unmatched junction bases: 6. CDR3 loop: CASSAPGQGAYEQYF. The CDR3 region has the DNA TGTGCCAGCAGCGCCCCGGGACAGGGGGCATACGAGCAGTACTTC.

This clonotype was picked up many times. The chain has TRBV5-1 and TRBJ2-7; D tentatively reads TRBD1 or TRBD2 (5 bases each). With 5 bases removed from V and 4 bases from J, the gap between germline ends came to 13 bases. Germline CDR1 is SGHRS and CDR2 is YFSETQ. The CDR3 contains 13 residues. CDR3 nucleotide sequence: TGCGCCAGCAGGCCGGGACCTCGGTACGAGCAGTACTTC. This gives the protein CASRPGPRYEQYF.

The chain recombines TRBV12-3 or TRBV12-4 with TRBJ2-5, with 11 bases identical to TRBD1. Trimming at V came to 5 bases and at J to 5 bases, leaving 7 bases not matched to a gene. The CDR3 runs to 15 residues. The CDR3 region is CASSLGQGAGETQYF. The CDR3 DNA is TGTGCCAGCAGTCTAGGACAGGGGGCAGGGGAGACCCAGTACTTC.